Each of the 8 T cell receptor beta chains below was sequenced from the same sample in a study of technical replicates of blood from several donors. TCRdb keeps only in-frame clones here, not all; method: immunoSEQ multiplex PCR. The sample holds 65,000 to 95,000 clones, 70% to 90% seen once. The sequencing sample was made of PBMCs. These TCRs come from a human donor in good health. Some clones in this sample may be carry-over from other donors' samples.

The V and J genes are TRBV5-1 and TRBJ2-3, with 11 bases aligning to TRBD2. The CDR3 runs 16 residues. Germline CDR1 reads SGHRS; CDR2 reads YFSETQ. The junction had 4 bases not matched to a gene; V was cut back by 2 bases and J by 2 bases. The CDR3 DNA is TGCGCCAGCAGCTTCCTAGCGGGGGGCGTCACAGATACGCAGTATTTT. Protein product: CASSFLAGGVTDTQYF.

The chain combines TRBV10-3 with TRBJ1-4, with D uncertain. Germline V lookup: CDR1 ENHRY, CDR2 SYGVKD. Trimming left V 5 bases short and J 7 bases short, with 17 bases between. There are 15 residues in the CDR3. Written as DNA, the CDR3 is TGTGCCATCAGTAGCCCGACGGGAGGTGGTGAAAAACTGTTTTTT. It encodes CAISSPTGGGEKLFF.

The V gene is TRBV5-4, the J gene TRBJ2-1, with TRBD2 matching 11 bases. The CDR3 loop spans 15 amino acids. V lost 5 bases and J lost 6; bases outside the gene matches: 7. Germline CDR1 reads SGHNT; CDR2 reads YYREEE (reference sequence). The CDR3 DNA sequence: TGTGCCAGCAGACGCGGGACTAGCGGACCCAATGAGCAGTTCTTC. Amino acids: CASRRGTSGPNEQFF. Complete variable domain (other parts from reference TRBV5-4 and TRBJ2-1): ETGVTQSPTHLIKTRGQQVTLRCSSQSGHNTVSWYQQALGQGPQFIFQYYREEENGRGNFPPRFSGLQFPNYSSELNVNALELDDSALYLCASRRGTSGPNEQFFGPGTRLTVL.

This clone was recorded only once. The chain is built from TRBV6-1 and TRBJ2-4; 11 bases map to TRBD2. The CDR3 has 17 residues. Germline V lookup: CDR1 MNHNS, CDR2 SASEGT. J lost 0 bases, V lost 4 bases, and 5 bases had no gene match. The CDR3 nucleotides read TGTGCCAGCAGTGGACTAGCGGGGTCCCTAGCCAAAAACATTCAGTACTTC. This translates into CASSGLAGSLAKNIQYF.

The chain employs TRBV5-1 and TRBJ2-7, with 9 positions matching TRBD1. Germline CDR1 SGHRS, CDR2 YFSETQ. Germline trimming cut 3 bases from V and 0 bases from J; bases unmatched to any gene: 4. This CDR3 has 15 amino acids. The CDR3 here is CASSWGTGPSYEQYF. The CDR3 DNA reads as TGCGCCAGCAGCTGGGGGACAGGGCCCTCCTACGAGCAGTACTTC. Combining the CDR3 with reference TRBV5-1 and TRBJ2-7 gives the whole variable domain KAGVTQTPRYLIKTRGQQVTLSCSPISGHRSVSWYQQTPGQGLQFLFEYFSETQRNKGNFPGRFSGRQFSNSRSEMNVSTLELGDSALYLCASSWGTGPSYEQYFGPGTRLTVT.

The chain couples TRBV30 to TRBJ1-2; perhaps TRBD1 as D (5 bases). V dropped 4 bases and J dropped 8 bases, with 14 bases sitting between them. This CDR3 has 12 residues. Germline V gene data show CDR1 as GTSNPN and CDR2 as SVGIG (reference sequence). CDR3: CAWNRGARGYTF. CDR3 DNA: TGTGCCTGGAATAGGGGCGCTCGGGGCTACACCTTC.

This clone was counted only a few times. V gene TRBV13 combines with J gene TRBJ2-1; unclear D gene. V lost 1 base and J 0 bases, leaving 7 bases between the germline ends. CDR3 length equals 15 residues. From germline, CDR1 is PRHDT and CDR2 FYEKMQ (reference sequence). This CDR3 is CASSLELSSYNEQFF. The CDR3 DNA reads TGTGCCAGCAGCTTAGAACTGAGCTCCTACAATGAGCAGTTCTTC.

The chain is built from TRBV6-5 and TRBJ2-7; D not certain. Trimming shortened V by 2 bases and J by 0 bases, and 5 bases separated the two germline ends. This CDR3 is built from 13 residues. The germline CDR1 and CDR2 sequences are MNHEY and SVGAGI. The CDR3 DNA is TGTGCCAGCAGTTACCCGTCCTCCTACGAGCAGTACTTC. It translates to CASSYPSSYEQYF.